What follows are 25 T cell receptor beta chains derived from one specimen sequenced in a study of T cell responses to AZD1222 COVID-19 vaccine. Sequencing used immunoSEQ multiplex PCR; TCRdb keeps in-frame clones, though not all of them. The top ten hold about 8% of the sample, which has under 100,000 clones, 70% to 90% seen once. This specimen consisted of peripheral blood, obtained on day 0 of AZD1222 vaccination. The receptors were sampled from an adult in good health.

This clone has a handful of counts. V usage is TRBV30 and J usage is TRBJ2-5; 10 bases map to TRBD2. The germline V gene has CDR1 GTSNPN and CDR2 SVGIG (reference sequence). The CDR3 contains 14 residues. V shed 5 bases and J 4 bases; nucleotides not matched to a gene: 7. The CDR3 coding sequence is TGTGCCTGGGGCCTAGCGGGAGTAGGAGAGACCCAGTACTTC. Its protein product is CAWGLAGVGETQYF.

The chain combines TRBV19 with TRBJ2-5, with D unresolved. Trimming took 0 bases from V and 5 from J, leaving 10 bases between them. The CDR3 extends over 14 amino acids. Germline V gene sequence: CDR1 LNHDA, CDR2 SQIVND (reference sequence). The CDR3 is CASSIDHVGETQYF. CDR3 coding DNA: TGTGCCAGTAGTATAGATCACGTGGGGGAGACCCAGTACTTC.

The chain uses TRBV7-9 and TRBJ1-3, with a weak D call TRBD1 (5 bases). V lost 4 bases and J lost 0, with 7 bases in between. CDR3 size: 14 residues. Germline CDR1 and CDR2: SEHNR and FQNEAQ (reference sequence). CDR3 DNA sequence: TGTGCCAGCAGCTATGACAGCTCTGGAAACACCATATATTTT. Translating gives CASSYDSSGNTIYF.

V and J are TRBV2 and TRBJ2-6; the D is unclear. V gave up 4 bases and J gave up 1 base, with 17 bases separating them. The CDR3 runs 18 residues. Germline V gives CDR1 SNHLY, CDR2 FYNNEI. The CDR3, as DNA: TGTGCCAGCAGTGTTAGGTGGATTGGTGGTTCTGGGGCCAACGTCCTGACTTTC. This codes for CASSVRWIGGSGANVLTF.

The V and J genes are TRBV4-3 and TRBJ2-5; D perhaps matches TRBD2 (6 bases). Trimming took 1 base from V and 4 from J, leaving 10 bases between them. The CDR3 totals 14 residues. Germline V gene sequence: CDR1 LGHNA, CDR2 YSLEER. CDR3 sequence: CASSQGQGGETQYF. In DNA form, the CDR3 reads TGCGCCAGCAGCCAAGGTCAGGGAGGAGAGACCCAGTACTTC.

The CDR3 here is CASSPVKVDSDEKLFF. Here the CDR3 DNA reads TGTGCCAGCAGCCCAGTTAAAGTGGACAGCGACGAAAAACTGTTTTTT. V and J are TRBV7-9 and TRBJ1-4; weak D call: TRBD1 (6 bases). The CDR3 is 16 amino acids. Germline V gives CDR1 SEHNR, CDR2 FQNEAQ (reference sequence). V was clipped by 5 bases and J by 8 bases, with 21 bases between them.

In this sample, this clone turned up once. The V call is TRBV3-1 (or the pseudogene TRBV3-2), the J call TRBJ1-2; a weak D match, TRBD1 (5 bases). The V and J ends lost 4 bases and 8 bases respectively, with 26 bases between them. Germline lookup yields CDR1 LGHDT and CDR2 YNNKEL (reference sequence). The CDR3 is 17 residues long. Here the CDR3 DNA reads TGTGCCAGCAGCCCCTCTATCCCGGGACCGACGTCAGGCGGCTACACCTTC. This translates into CASSPSIPGPTSGGYTF.

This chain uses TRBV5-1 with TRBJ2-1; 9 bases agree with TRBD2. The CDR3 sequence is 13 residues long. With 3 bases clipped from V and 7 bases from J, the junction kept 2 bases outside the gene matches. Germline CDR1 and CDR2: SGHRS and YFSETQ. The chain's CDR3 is CASSSGLANEQFF. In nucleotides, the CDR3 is TGCGCCAGCAGCTCGGGACTAGCAAATGAGCAGTTCTTC.

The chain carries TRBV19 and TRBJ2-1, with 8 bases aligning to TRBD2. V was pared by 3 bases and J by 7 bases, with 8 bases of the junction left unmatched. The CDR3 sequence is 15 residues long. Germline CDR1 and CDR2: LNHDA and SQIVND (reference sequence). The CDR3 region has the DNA TGTGCCAGTAGTATTTCACTAGCGGCCCTAAATGAGCAGTTCTTC. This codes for CASSISLAALNEQFF. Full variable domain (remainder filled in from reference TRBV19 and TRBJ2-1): DGGITQSPKYLFRKEGQNVTLSCEQNLNHDAMYWYRQDPGQGLRLIYYSQIVNDFQKGDIAEGYSVSREKKESFPLTVTSAQKNPTAFYLCASSISLAALNEQFFGPGTRLTVL.

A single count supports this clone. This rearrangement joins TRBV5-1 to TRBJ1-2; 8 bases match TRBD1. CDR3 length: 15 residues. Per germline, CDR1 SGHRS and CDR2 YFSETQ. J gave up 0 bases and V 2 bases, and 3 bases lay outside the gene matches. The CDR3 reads CASSLTGGANYGYTF. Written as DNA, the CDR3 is TGCGCCAGCAGCTTAACAGGGGGAGCTAACTATGGCTACACCTTC. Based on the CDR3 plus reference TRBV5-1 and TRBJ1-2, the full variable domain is KAGVTQTPRYLIKTRGQQVTLSCSPISGHRSVSWYQQTPGQGLQFLFEYFSETQRNKGNFPGRFSGRQFSNSRSEMNVSTLELGDSALYLCASSLTGGANYGYTFGSGTRLTVV.

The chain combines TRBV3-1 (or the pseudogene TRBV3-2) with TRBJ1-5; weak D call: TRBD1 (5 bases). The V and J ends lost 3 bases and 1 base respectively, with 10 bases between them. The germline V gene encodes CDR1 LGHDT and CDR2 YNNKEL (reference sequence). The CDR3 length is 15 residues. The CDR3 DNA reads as TGTGCCAGCAGCCACGGGACGGCCAGCAATCAGCCCCAGCATTTT. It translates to CASSHGTASNQPQHF.

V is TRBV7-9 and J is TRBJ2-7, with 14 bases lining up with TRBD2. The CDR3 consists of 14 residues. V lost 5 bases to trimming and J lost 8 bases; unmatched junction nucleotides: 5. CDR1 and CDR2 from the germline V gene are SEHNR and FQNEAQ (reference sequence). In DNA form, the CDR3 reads TGTGCCAGCAGCATGGGACTAGCGGGAGATCAGCAGTACTTC. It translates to CASSMGLAGDQQYF.

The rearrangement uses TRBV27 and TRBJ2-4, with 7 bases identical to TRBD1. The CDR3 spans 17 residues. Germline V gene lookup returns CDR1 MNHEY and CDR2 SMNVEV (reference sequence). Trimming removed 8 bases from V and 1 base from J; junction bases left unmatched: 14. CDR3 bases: TGTGCCAGCCAACCACAGGGGAACCCTATGGCCAAAAACATTCAGTACTTC. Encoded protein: CASQPQGNPMAKNIQYF.

The CDR3 loop is CASSPPGQGVHEQYF. CDR3 DNA: TGTGCCAGCAGCCCTCCGGGACAGGGGGTCCACGAGCAGTACTTC. This chain connects TRBV5-4 to TRBJ2-7; 11 bases agree with TRBD1. The CDR3 covers 15 residues. Per the germline V gene, CDR1 is SGHNT and CDR2 is YYREEE (reference sequence). J was trimmed by 5 bases and V by 4 bases; bases with no gene match: 8.

CDR3 sequence: CASSRRIAGERPEQFF. The CDR3, as DNA: TGTGCCAGCAGTCGTAGAATAGCGGGAGAACGTCCTGAGCAGTTCTTC. The V gene is TRBV9, the J gene TRBJ2-1; the match to TRBD2 covers 9 bases. This CDR3 is built from 16 residues. V was clipped by 5 bases and J by 9 bases; unmatched bases: 15. Germline V gene data show CDR1 as SGDLS and CDR2 as YYNGEE.

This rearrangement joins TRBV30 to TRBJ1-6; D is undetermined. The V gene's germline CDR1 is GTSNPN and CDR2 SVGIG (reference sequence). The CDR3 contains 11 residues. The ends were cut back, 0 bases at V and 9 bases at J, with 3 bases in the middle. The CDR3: CAWSVSSPLHF. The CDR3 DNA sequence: TGTGCCTGGAGTGTTAGTTCACCCCTCCACTTT.

Here the CDR3 DNA reads TGTGCCAGTAGTATGAGAGACAGGGGACCCGGGAGGAATCAGCCCCAGCATTTT. This sequence encodes CASSMRDRGPGRNQPQHF. The V gene is TRBV19, the J gene TRBJ1-5, with 8 positions matching TRBD1. The CDR3 contains 18 residues. V was pared by 3 bases and J by 4 bases, with 14 bases of the junction left unmatched. CDR1 is LNHDA and CDR2 is SQIVND in the germline V gene (reference sequence).

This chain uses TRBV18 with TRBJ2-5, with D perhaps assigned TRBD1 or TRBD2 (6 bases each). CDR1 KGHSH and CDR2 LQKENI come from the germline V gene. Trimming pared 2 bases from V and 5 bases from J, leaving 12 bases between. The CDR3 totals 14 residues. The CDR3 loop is CASSPVSGAETQYF. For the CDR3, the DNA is TGTGCCAGCTCACCAGTATCGGGGGCCGAGACCCAGTACTTC. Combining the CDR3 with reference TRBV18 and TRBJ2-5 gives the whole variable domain NAGVMQNPRHLVRRRGQEARLRCSPMKGHSHVYWYRQLPEEGLKFMVYLQKENIIDESGMPKERFSAEFPKEGPSILRIQQVVRGDSAAYFCASSPVSGAETQYFGPGTRLLVL.

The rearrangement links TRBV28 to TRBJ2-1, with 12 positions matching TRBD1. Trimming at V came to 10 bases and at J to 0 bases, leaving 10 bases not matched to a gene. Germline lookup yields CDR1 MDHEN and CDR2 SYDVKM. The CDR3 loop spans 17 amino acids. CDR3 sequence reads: CAIVDGTGGSSYNEQFF. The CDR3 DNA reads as TGTGCCATCGTTGACGGGACAGGGGGCAGCTCCTACAATGAGCAGTTCTTC.

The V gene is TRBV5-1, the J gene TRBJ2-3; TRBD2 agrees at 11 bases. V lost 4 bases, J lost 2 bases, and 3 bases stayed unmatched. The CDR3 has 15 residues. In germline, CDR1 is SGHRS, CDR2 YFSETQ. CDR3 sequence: CASSVGLAATDTQYF. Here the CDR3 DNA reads TGCGCCAGCAGCGTGGGACTAGCGGCCACAGATACGCAGTATTTT. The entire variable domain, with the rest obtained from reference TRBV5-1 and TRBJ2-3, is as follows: KAGVTQTPRYLIKTRGQQVTLSCSPISGHRSVSWYQQTPGQGLQFLFEYFSETQRNKGNFPGRFSGRQFSNSRSEMNVSTLELGDSALYLCASSVGLAATDTQYFGPGTRLTVL.

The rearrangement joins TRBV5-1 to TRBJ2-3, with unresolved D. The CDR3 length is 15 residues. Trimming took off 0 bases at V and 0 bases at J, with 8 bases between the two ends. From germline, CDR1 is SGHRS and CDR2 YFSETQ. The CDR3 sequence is CASSLGIISTDTQYF. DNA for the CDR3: TGCGCCAGCAGCTTGGGGATTATTAGCACAGATACGCAGTATTTT.

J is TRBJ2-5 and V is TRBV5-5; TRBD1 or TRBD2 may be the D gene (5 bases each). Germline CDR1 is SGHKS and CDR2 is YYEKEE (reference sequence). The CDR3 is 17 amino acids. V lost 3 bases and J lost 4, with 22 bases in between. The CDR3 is CASSSSRKGSGAETQYF. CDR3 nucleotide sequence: TGTGCCAGCAGCTCGAGTCGCAAGGGGAGTGGGGCAGAGACCCAGTACTTC.

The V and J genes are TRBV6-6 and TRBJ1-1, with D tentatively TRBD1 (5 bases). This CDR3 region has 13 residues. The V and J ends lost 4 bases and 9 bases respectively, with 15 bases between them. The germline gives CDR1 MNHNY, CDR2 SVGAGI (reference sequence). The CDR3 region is CASSSLAGGKAFF. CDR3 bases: TGTGCCAGCAGTTCCCTGGCCGGGGGGAAAGCTTTCTTT.

The CDR3 DNA reads as TGTGCCAGCAGTGCCCTAGCGGGAGGGAACACCGGGGAGCTGTTTTTT. Protein: CASSALAGGNTGELFF. V is TRBV6-1 and J is TRBJ2-2, with 11 bases that match TRBD2. Germline V gene lookup returns CDR1 MNHNS and CDR2 SASEGT. This CDR3 spans 16 amino acids. With 4 bases clipped from V and 1 base from J, the junction kept 2 bases outside the gene matches.

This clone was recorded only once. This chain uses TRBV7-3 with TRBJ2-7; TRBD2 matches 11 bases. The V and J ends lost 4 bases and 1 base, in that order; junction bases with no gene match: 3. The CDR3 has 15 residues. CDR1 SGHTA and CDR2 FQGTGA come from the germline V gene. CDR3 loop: CASSSGTSGSYEQYF. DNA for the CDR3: TGTGCCAGCAGCTCCGGGACTAGCGGTTCCTACGAGCAGTACTTC.